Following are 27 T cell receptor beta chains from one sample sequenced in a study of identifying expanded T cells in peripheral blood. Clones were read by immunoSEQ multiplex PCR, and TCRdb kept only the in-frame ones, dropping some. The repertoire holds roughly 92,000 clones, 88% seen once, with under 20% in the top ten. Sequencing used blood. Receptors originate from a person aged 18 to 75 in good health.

As DNA, the CDR3 is TGTGCCAGCAGGCGGGGACAGGGGATGAACACTGAAGCTTTCTTT. It is translated as CASRRGQGMNTEAFF. The chain recombines TRBV6-5 with TRBJ1-1; TRBD1 matches 10 bases. Germline CDR1 is MNHEY and CDR2 is SVGAGI. V shed 6 bases, J shed 0 bases, and the junction held 4 bases outside the gene matches. The CDR3 loop spans 15 amino acids.

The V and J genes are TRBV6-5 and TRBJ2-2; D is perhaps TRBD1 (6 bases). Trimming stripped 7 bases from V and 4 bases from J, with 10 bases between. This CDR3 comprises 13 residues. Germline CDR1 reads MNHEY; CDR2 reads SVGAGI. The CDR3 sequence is CASTDRRTGELFF. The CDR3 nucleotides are TGTGCCAGCACGGACAGACGCACCGGGGAGCTGTTTTTT.

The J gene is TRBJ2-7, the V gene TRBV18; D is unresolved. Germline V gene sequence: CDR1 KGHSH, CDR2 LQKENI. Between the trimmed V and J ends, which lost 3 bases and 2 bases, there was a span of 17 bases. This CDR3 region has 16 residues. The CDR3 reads CASSPPRSGTPYEQYF. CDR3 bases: TGTGCCAGCTCACCCCCCCGGTCAGGAACCCCCTACGAGCAGTACTTC.

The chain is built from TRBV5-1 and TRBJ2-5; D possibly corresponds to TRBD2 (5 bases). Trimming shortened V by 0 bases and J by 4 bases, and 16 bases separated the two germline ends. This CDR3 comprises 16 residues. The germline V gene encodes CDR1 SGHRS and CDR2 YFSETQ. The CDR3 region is CASSLVSALASETQYF. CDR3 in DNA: TGCGCCAGCAGCTTGGTGTCTGCCCTAGCCTCAGAGACCCAGTACTTC.

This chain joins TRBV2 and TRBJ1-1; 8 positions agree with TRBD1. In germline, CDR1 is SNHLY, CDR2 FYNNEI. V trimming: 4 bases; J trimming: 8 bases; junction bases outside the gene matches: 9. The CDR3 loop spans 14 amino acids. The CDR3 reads CASSAFLHRGEAFF. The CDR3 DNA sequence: TGTGCCAGCAGTGCGTTCTTACACAGGGGGGAAGCTTTCTTT.

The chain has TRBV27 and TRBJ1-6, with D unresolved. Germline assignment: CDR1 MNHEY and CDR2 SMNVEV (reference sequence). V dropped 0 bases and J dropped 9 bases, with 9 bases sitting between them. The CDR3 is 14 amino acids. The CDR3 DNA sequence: TGTGCCAGCAGTTTATCGTTTCATCGTTCACCCCTCCACTTT. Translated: CASSLSFHRSPLHF.

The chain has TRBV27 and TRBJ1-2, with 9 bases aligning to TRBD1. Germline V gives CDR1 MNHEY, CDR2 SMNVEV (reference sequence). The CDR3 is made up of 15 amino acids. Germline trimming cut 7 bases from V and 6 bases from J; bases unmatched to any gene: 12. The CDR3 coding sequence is TGTGCCAGCACCTCAACCGGGACAGGGAGGGATGGCTACACCTTC. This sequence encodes CASTSTGTGRDGYTF.

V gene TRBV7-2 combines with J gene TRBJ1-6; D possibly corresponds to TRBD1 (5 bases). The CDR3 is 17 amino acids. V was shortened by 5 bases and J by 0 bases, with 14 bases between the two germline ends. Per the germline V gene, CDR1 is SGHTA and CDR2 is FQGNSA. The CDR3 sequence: CASSPRGGSSYNSPLHF. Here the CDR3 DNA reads TGTGCCAGCAGCCCCCGGGGGGGGAGCTCCTATAATTCACCCCTCCACTTT.

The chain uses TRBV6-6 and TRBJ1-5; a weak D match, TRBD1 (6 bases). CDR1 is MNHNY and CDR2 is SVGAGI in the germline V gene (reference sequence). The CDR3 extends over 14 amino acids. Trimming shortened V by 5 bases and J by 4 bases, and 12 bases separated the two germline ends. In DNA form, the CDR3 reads TGTGCCAGCAGTACGACAGGAGTTAATCAGCCCCAGCATTTT. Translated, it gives CASSTTGVNQPQHF.

CDR3 coding DNA: TGTGCCAGCAGACCCTCTTGGGATTCACCCCTCCACTTT. This translates into CASRPSWDSPLHF. The chain recombines TRBV28 with TRBJ1-6; no definite D call. With 6 bases removed from V and 8 bases from J, the gap between germline ends came to 11 bases. The CDR3 length is 13 residues. Germline V gene data show CDR1 as MDHEN and CDR2 as SYDVKM.

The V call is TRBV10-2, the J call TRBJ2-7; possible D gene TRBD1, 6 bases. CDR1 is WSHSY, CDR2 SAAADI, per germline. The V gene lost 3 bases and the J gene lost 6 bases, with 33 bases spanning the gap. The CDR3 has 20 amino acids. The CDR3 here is CASSDGLGSLLRKGGSEQYF. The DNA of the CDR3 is TGCGCCAGCAGTGACGGGCTGGGATCACTTTTACGCAAAGGGGGAAGCGAGCAGTACTTC.

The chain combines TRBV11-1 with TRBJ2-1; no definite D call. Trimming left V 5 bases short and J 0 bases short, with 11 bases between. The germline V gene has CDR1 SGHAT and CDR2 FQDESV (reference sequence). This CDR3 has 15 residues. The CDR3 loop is CASSPGVSSYNEQFF. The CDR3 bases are TGTGCCAGCAGCCCCGGCGTGAGCTCCTACAATGAGCAGTTCTTC.

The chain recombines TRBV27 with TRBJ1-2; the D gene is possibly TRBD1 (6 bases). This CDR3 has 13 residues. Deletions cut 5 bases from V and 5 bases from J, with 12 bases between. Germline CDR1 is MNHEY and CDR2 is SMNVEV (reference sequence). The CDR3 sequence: CASSHNREYGYTF. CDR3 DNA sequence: TGTGCCAGCAGTCATAACAGGGAGTATGGCTACACCTTC.

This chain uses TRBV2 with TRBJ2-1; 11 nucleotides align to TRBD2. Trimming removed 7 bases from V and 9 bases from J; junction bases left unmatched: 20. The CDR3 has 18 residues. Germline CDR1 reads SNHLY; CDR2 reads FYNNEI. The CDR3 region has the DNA TGTGCCAGCATGGGGGCCAGGGCGGGACTAGCGGCATGGGGTGAGCAGTTCTTC. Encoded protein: CASMGARAGLAAWGEQFF.

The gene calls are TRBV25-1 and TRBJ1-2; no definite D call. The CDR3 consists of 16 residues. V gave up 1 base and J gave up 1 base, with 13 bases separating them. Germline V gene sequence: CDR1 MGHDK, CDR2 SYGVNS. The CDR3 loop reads CASSEFQASINYGYTF. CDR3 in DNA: TGTGCCAGCAGTGAATTCCAGGCTTCTATTAACTATGGCTACACCTTC.

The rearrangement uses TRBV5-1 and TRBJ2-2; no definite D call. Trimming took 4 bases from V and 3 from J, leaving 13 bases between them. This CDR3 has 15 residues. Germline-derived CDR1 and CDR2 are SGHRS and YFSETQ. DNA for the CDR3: TGCGCCAGCAGCCCCCAGATTGAGTACACCGGGGAGCTGTTTTTT. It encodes CASSPQIEYTGELFF. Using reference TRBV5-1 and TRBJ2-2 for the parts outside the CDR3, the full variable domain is KAGVTQTPRYLIKTRGQQVTLSCSPISGHRSVSWYQQTPGQGLQFLFEYFSETQRNKGNFPGRFSGRQFSNSRSEMNVSTLELGDSALYLCASSPQIEYTGELFFGEGSRLTVL.

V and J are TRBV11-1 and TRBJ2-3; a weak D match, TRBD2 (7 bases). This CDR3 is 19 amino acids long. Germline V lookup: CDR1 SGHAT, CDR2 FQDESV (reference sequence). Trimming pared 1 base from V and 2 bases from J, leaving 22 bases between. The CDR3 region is CASSLGPPGGGPITDTQYF. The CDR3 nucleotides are TGTGCCAGCAGCTTAGGCCCCCCGGGCGGGGGCCCAATCACAGATACGCAGTATTTT.

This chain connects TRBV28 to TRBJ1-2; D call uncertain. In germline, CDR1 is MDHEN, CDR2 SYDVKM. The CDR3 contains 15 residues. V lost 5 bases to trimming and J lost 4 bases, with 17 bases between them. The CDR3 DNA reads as TGTGCCAGCAGTCCGATCGCCCTCAACTCCTATGGCTACACCTTC. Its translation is CASSPIALNSYGYTF.

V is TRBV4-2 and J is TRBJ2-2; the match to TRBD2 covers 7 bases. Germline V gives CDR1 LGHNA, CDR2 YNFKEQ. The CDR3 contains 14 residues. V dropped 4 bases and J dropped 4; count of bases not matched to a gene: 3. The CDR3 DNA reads TGTGCCAGCAGCCCGGGACTACTCACCGGGGAGCTGTTTTTT. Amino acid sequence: CASSPGLLTGELFF.

DNA for the CDR3: TGTGCCAGCAGCGCCGGAGCGGGGGCCTACAATGAGCAGTTCTTC. Protein sequence: CASSAGAGAYNEQFF. The chain links TRBV11-2 to TRBJ2-1; 8 bases fit TRBD2. The germline V gene has CDR1 SGHAT and CDR2 FQNNGV. The CDR3 is made up of 15 amino acids. Trimming cost V 5 bases and J 2 bases; bases outside gene matches: 5.

CDR3 region: CASSNFRVREKLFF. The DNA of the CDR3 is TGTGCCAGCAGCAATTTCAGGGTACGGGAAAAACTGTTTTTT. This chain connects TRBV21-1 to TRBJ1-4; the table's D call TRBD1 went unverified against the DNA. TRBV21-1 is recorded as a pseudogene. CDR3 length equals 14 residues.

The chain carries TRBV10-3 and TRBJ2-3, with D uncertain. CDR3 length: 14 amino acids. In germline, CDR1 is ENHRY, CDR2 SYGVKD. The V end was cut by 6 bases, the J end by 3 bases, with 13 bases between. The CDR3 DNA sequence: TGTGCCATCAGGGACGCGTCCAGAACAGATACGCAGTATTTT. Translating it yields CAIRDASRTDTQYF.

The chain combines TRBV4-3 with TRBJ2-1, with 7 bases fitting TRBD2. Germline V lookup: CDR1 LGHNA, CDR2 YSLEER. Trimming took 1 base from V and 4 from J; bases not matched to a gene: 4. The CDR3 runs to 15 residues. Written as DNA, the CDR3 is TGCGCCAGCAGCCAAGTCGGGGGGACTTACAATGAGCAGTTCTTC. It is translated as CASSQVGGTYNEQFF.

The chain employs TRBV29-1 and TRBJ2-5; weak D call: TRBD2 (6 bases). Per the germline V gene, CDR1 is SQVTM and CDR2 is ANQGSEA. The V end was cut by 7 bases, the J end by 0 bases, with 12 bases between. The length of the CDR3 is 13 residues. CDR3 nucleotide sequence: TGCAGCGGATCGGGGGAGAACCAAGAGACCCAGTACTTC. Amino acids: CSGSGENQETQYF. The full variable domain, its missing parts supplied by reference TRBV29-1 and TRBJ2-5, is SAVISQKPSRDICQRGTSLTIQCQVDSQVTMMFWYRQQPGQSLTLIATANQGSEATYESGFVIDKFPISRPNLTFSTLTVSNMSPEDSSIYLCSGSGENQETQYFGPGTRLLVL.

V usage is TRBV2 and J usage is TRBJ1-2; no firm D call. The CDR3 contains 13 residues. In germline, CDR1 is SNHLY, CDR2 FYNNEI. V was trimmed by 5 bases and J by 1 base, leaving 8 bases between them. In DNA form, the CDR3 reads TGTGCCAGCAGTTACAGCAATAACTATGGCTACACCTTC. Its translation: CASSYSNNYGYTF. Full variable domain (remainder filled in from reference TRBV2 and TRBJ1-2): EPEVTQTPSHQVTQMGQEVILRCVPISNHLYFYWYRQILGQKVEFLVSFYNNEISEKSEIFDDQFSVERPDGSNFTLKIRSTKLEDSAMYFCASSYSNNYGYTFGSGTRLTVV.

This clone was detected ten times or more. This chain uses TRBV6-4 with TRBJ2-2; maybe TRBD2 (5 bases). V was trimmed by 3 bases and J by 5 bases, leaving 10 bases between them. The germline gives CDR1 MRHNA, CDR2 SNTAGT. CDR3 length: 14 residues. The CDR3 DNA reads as TGTGCCAGCAGTGAGGGGTGGGAGACCGGGGAGCTGTTTTTT. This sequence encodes CASSEGWETGELFF.

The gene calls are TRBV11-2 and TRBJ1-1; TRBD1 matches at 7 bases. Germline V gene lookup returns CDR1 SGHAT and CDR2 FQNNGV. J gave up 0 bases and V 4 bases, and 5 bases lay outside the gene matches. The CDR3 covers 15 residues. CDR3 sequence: CASSSWTGLNTEAFF. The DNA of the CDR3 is TGTGCCAGCAGCTCGTGGACAGGCCTGAACACTGAAGCTTTCTTT.